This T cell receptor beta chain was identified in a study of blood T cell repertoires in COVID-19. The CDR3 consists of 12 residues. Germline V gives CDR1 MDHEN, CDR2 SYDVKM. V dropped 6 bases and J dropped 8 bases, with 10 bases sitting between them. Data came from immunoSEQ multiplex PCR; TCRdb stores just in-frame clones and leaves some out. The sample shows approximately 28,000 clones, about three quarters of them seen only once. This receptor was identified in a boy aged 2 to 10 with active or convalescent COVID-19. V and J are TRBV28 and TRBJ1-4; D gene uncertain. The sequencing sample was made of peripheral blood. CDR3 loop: CASSSSGEKLFF. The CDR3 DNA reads TGTGCCAGCAGCTCCTCAGGCGAAAAACTGTTTTTT. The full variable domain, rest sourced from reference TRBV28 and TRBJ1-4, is DVKVTQSSRYLVKRTGEKVFLECVQDMDHENMFWYRQDPGLGLRLIYFSYDVKMKEKGDIPEGYSVSREKKERFSLILESASTNQTSMYLCASSSSGEKLFFGSGTQLSVL.